The entry below describes one T cell receptor beta chain. The data derive from a study of technical replicates of blood from a handful of donors. Generated by immunoSEQ multiplex PCR, the TCRdb table keeps only in-frame clones and is missing some. Of approximately 44,000 clones in the sample, around 97% are singletons; the top ten hold less than 0.45%. Sample: T cells isolated from PBMCs. This receptor was obtained from a human donor in good health.

The CDR3 DNA sequence: TGCGCCAGCAGCGTCGGGACTAGCGGGGCCTACGAGCAGTACTTC. Protein sequence: CASSVGTSGAYEQYF. V and J are TRBV5-1 and TRBJ2-7; TRBD2 matches 13 bases. The CDR3 length is 15 residues. Per the germline V gene, CDR1 is SGHRS and CDR2 is YFSETQ. Trimming at V came to 4 bases and at J to 2 bases, leaving 3 bases not matched to a gene.